Below, 27 T cell receptor beta chains from the same sample are listed, as sequenced in a study of tumor-infiltrating lymphocytes in primary liver carcinoma. TCR beta cDNA was made from 450 to 500 ng total RNA with a constant-region primer. ARM-PCR, slightly modified, supplied the TCR beta libraries through three nested multiplex PCR rounds. A C-beta reverse primer was combined with TRBV1-TRBV30 forward primers in the first two PCR rounds, and each round had ten to eleven cycles. MiXCR, applied by TCRdb to the multiplex PCR reads, yields one record per CDR3 protein. The table lists 250,000 to 400,000 distinct CDR3 sequences, roughly 60% of them singletons. Out of unsorted whole blood came the blood RNA, and germline DNA was extracted as well. The material sequenced was peripheral blood. The source is a man in his forties with primary liver carcinoma and hepatitis B virus infection.

With regard to this clonotype: A much larger clone lies a single base off, so this may be a read error. This chain links TRBV4-1 with TRBJ2-3; perhaps TRBD2 as D (6 bases). V was shortened by 2 bases and J by 2 bases, with 17 bases between the two germline ends. Per the germline V gene, CDR1 is MGHRA and CDR2 is YSYEKL. This CDR3 has 17 residues. This CDR3 reads CASSQNWGESITDTQYF. DNA for the CDR3: TGCGCCAGCAGCCAAAACTGGGGGGAATCTATCACAGATACGCAGTATTTT.

Notes on this clonotype: The junction differs from germline at one of its ends, possibly a read error. The chain uses TRBV11-2 and TRBJ2-1, with D possibly being TRBD1 (6 bases). Germline lookup yields CDR1 SGHAT and CDR2 FQNNGV. The CDR3 totals 15 residues. CDR3 sequence reads: CAGSLGLDSYNEQFF. CDR3 nucleotide sequence: TGTGCCGGCAGCTTAGGACTGGACAGCTACAATGAGCAGTTCTTC.

In its sample, this clonotype was seen many times. The V call is TRBV6-1, the J call TRBJ1-5; no clear D gene. Trimming took 5 bases from V and 2 from J, leaving 10 bases between them. Germline V gene sequence: CDR1 MNHNS, CDR2 SASEGT. This CDR3 contains 14 residues. DNA for the CDR3: TGTGCCAGCAGTACCCATAAGGGCAATCAGCCCCAGCATTTT. Protein product: CASSTHKGNQPQHF.

A single count supports this clonotype. Mismatch with germline at one junction end may stem from a read error. The V and J genes are TRBV5-1 and TRBJ2-3; 8 nucleotides align to TRBD1. This CDR3 is 14 amino acids long. Germline CDR1 is SGHRS and CDR2 is YFSETQ. The CDR3 reads CASGLPGGPDTQYF. CDR3 coding DNA: TGCGCCAGCGGCTTACCAGGGGGCCCAGATACGCAGTATTTT.

On this clonotype: An end of the junction does not agree with germline; a read error may underlie this. This chain joins TRBV4-2 and TRBJ1-5, with D unclear. The germline V gene has CDR1 LGHNA and CDR2 YNFKEQ. The CDR3 sequence is 16 residues long. The CDR3 nucleotides are TGTGCCGGCAGCCAAGAAGCGATAGGGATGAATCAGCCCCAGCATTTT. Its protein is CAGSQEAIGMNQPQHF.

About this clonotype itself: A much larger clone differs from this one at a single base, so this may be a read error. The chain couples TRBV6-1 to TRBJ2-7; no firm D call. Germline assignment: CDR1 MNHNS and CDR2 SASEGT. This CDR3 contains 11 residues. CDR3 DNA: TGTGCCAACAGTGGAGCCTACGAGCAGTACTTC. Translated: CANSGAYEQYF.

For this clonotype: A junction boundary mismatches the germline segment, possibly from a read error. This rearrangement joins TRBV4-2 to TRBJ2-3; no clear D gene. CDR1 is LGHNA, CDR2 YNFKEQ, per germline. CDR3 length: 13 residues. CDR3 protein: CTSIQLSTDTQYF. The CDR3 nucleotides read TGTACCAGCATCCAGCTATCCACAGATACGCAGTATTTT.

In the case of this clonotype: A read error is possible here, since a much larger clone lies one base away. J is TRBJ2-5 and V is TRBV5-5; 13 bases match TRBD2. The length of the CDR3 is 16 residues. CDR1 and CDR2 (germline): SGHKS, YYEKEE (reference sequence). Unmatched junction bases numbered 7, after V lost 3 bases and J lost 5 bases. The CDR3 coding sequence is TGTGCCAGCAGCTCGGGACTAGCGGGAATGGAGGAGACCCAGTACTTC. Translating it yields CASSSGLAGMEETQYF.

This chain connects TRBV28 to TRBJ1-5; a possible D gene is TRBD1 (5 bases). Deletions cut 6 bases from V and 5 bases from J, with 17 bases between. Germline V gene data show CDR1 as MDHEN and CDR2 as SYDVKM. There are 15 residues in the CDR3. The CDR3: CASSPSGQSDQPQHF. The CDR3, as DNA: TGTGCCAGCAGCCCTTCGGGGCAGTCCGATCAGCCCCAGCATTTT.

The genes are TRBV5-1 and TRBJ1-1, with D uncertain. The V gene's germline CDR1 is SGHRS and CDR2 YFSETQ. V lost 3 bases, J lost 7 bases, and 10 bases lay in between. There are 12 residues in the CDR3. The CDR3 is CASSSIGNEAFF. DNA for the CDR3: TGCGCCAGCAGCTCAATAGGGAATGAAGCTTTCTTT.

About this clonotype: The junction differs from germline at one of its ends, possibly a read error. The rearrangement uses TRBV30 and TRBJ2-1, with D possibly being TRBD1 (5 bases). The CDR3 loop spans 13 amino acids. From germline, CDR1 is GTSNPN and CDR2 SVGIG (reference sequence). The CDR3 loop is CAWTRTGGNEQLF. In DNA, the CDR3 is TGTGCCTGGACGAGAACAGGCGGTAATGAGCAGTTATTC.

This clonotype was observed many times. J is TRBJ2-5 and V is TRBV29-1, with 11 bases fitting TRBD2. Germline values: CDR1 SQVTM, CDR2 ANQGSEA. This CDR3 spans 15 amino acids. Losses at the gene ends were 3 bases for V and 4 bases for J; bases not matched to a gene: 7. This CDR3 is CSVDEISGRGETQYF. As DNA, the CDR3 is TGCAGCGTTGATGAGATTAGCGGGAGGGGAGAGACCCAGTACTTC.

The sample holds one count of this clonotype. A read error may produce the germline difference seen at one junction end. The chain links TRBV29-1 to TRBJ2-6; tentative D call: TRBD2 (5 bases). The CDR3 has 15 residues. CDR1 is SQVTM and CDR2 is ANQGSEA in the germline V gene. This chain's CDR3 is CSVIDPNSGANVLTF. The CDR3 DNA is TGTAGCGTAATAGACCCAAACTCTGGGGCCAACGTCCTGACTTTC.

The chain is built from TRBV30 and TRBJ2-2, with D hard to call. The CDR3 runs to 15 residues. Germline-derived CDR1 and CDR2 are GTSNPN and SVGIG (reference sequence). CDR3 sequence reads: CVCSRASGFTGELFF. The CDR3 DNA sequence: TGTGTCTGTTCCCGGGCGTCCGGGTTCACCGGGGAGCTGTTTTTT.

This clonotype was recorded a few times. CDR3 sequence: CASSWDRETQYF. CDR3 DNA sequence: TGTGCCAGCAGCTGGGACAGGGAGACCCAGTACTTC. The chain links TRBV5-6 to TRBJ2-5, with TRBD1 matching 8 bases. The CDR3 runs to 12 residues. CDR1 is SGHDT, CDR2 YYEEEE, per germline. V lost 3 bases to trimming and J lost 5 bases; unmatched junction nucleotides: 0.

About this clonotype itself: A read error may be the cause here, since a much bigger clone is one base away. The chain uses TRBV6-6 and TRBJ2-5; D is unresolved. CDR3 length: 14 amino acids. CDR1 and CDR2 from the germline V gene are MNHNY and SVGAGI (reference sequence). CDR3 nucleotide sequence: TGTGCCAGCAGTAACGATGGGGTGTTGGAGACCCAGCACTTC. It translates to CASSNDGVLETQHF.

J is TRBJ2-1 and V is TRBV12-3 or TRBV12-4; D gene uncertain. The CDR3 is made up of 14 amino acids. Trimming stripped 7 bases from V and 4 bases from J, with 14 bases between. The CDR3 protein is CASNFGIAYNEQFF. DNA for the CDR3: TGTGCCAGCAATTTCGGTATAGCATACAATGAGCAGTTCTTC.

CDR3 residues: CASSYEENTEAFF. Written as DNA, the CDR3 is TGTGCCAGCAGTTACGAGGAGAACACTGAAGCTTTCTTT. The V call is TRBV6-6, the J call TRBJ1-1; no firm D call. The CDR3 has 13 amino acids. V was clipped by 2 bases and J by 1 base, with 5 bases between them. The germline V gene has CDR1 MNHNY and CDR2 SVGAGI (reference sequence).

This clonotype was detected many times. This chain connects TRBV30 to TRBJ2-6; D possibly matches TRBD1 or TRBD2 (5 bases each). Germline assignment: CDR1 GTSNPN and CDR2 SVGIG (reference sequence). The germline V and J ends were trimmed by 4 bases and 0 bases, with 10 bases remaining between them. The CDR3 loop spans 15 amino acids. The CDR3 DNA reads TGTGCCTGGACTGAGGGGTCCTCTGGGGCCAACGTCCTGACTTTC. Encoded protein: CAWTEGSSGANVLTF.

Details on this clonotype: Possible read error: a much larger clone is one base away. The chain joins TRBV6-1 to TRBJ2-3; unclear D gene. CDR3 length: 11 amino acids. Germline V gene sequence: CDR1 MNHNS, CDR2 SASEGT. The CDR3: CAGSGSDTQYF. CDR3 nucleotide sequence: TGTGCCGGCAGTGGGTCAGATACGCAGTATTTT.

The chain combines TRBV6-1 with TRBJ1-5, with D possibly matching TRBD1 (5 bases). Germline loops: CDR1 MNHNS, CDR2 SASEGT. The CDR3 spans 16 residues. Deletions cut 2 bases from V and 1 base from J, with 12 bases between. In DNA form, the CDR3 reads TGTGCCAGCAGTGAAATGGGGACTGGGAGCAATCAGCCCCAGCATTTT. The encoded protein is CASSEMGTGSNQPQHF.

About this clonotype itself: This clone may be a read error of a much larger clone one base away. Because it lacks the conserved phenylalanine or tryptophan at the end, this CDR3 is likely a read error. This chain links TRBV4-2 with TRBJ2-7; 8 positions match TRBD1. V shed 0 bases, J shed 4 bases, and the junction held 8 bases outside the gene matches. This CDR3 is built from 16 residues. Germline V gives CDR1 LGHNA, CDR2 YNFKEQ. The CDR3 here is CASSQDPQGAKYEQYL. Written as DNA, the CDR3 is TGTGCCAGCAGCCAAGATCCCCAGGGGGCTAAGTACGAGCAGTACCTC.

The sample holds a few counts of this clonotype. The chain links TRBV7-9 to TRBJ1-2, with 11 nucleotides matching TRBD1. CDR3 length: 16 amino acids. The J segment lost 4 bases and the V segment lost 3 bases, leaving 7 bases of the junction unmatched. Germline CDR1 reads SEHNR; CDR2 reads FQNEAQ (reference sequence). The CDR3 here is CASSFSSGTGGYGYTF. In nucleotides, the CDR3 is TGTGCCAGCAGCTTTTCCTCCGGGACAGGGGGCTATGGCTACACCTTC.

The sample holds a few counts of this clonotype. The chain carries TRBV7-9 and TRBJ2-3, with D perhaps matching TRBD2 (7 bases). CDR1 and CDR2 from the germline V gene are SEHNR and FQNEAQ (reference sequence). CDR3 length equals 15 residues. V lost 5 bases, J lost 4 bases, and 16 bases lay in between. The CDR3 reads CASSPPGAGADTQYF. The CDR3 coding sequence is TGTGCCAGCAGCCCTCCGGGGGCGGGGGCAGATACGCAGTATTTT.

This clonotype was observed a single time. A much larger clone sits a single nucleotide away, making a read error possible. The conserved final phenylalanine or tryptophan is absent from the CDR3, which likely points to a read error. The chain has TRBV4-3 and TRBJ2-1; D is tentatively TRBD1 or TRBD2 (6 bases each). From germline, CDR1 is LGHNA and CDR2 YSLEER. Trimming removed 3 bases from V and 8 bases from J, with 11 bases in between. CDR3 length: 13 amino acids. CDR3 protein: CASSHQRGDEQFL. DNA for the CDR3: TGCGCCAGCAGCCATCAGAGGGGGGATGAGCAGTTCTTA.

A note on this clonotype: At one of its ends the junction is not consistent with the germline gene, which may arise from a read error. The CDR3 sequence: CARSLEGAWTEAFF. CDR3 DNA sequence: TGCGCCAGGAGCTTAGAGGGGGCCTGGACTGAAGCTTTCTTT. This chain links TRBV5-1 with TRBJ1-1; TRBD1 aligns across 7 bases. The CDR3 runs 14 residues. Germline loops: CDR1 SGHRS, CDR2 YFSETQ.

With regard to this clonotype: This may arise from a read error, as a much more abundant clone is one base away. The chain recombines TRBV6-1 with TRBJ1-1; D is unresolved. In germline, CDR1 is MNHNS, CDR2 SASEGT. CDR3 length: 14 amino acids. In DNA, the CDR3 is TGTGACAGCAGTGAAGGCGGGGTGGACACTGAAGCTTTCTTT. Translating it yields CDSSEGGVDTEAFF.